The source of this T cell receptor beta chain is a study of glioma-infiltrating T cells. This CDR3 has 18 residues. With V trimmed by 0 bases and J by 3 bases, 2 bases remained unmatched. Germline CDR1 is MNHEY and CDR2 is SMNVEV (reference sequence). Study results and caveats: Tissue-blood divergence was below expectation in non-neoplastic patients, above in gliomas. Only very few CDR3 sequences appeared in both tissue and blood.

TCR alpha and beta CDR3 regions were amplified from RNA using iRepertoire nested multiplex PCR. One-step reverse transcription and amplification started from about 100-400 ng of tissue mRNA or PBMC total RNA. From the multiplex PCR reads, TCRdb called clonotypes with MiXCR, one entry per CDR3 protein. Of approximately 100,000 distinct CDR3 sequences in the sample, about 28% were seen once. This clonotype was counted ten times or more. The antigen remains undetermined. The sample consisted of glioma tissue, nonneoplastic brain tissue, or PBMCs (not recorded which). The TCR was taken from a human donor with low-grade glioma or glioblastoma, undergoing nonglioma brain surgery, or in good health (not recorded which). This chain joins TRBV27 and TRBJ2-6; 13 bases are shared with TRBD2. The CDR3 is CASSLSLAGGRGANVLTF. CDR3 nucleotides: TGTGCCAGCAGTTTATCACTAGCGGGGGGGCGTGGGGCCAACGTCCTGACTTTC.